This T cell receptor beta chain was recorded in a study of blood T cells in healthy people across ages. The study's findings and limits: Lack of knowledge of donor CMV status possibly confounded expanded clonotype changes.

Through a sample-barcoded 5' primer and a J-beta primer mix, a second PCR was run for roughly 6 to 11 cycles. Each TCR beta cDNA got a 12-nucleotide random molecular identifier. MiXCR was run by TCRdb on the 5' RACE reads, yielding one entry per CDR3 protein. The sample has about 1.4 million distinct CDR3 sequences, roughly 64% seen once; the top ten hold about 6.3%. The CDR3 sequence is 15 residues long. In germline, CDR1 is LGHNT, CDR2 FRNRAP. J lost 1 base, V lost 1 base, and 0 bases had no gene match. There were at least 5.5 micrograms of total RNA extracted from every sample. In the case of this clonotype: Its target is unknown.

The chain couples TRBV12-5 to TRBJ2-1, with 8 bases aligning to TRBD1. Material for sequencing was blood. The TCR was taken from a man aged 18 to 35 in good health. The CDR3 sequence is CASGLGQGSYNEQFF. CDR3 nucleotide sequence: TGTGCTAGTGGTTTGGGACAGGGGTCCTACAATGAGCAGTTCTTC.